These 27 T cell receptor beta chains came from one sample sequenced in a study of blood T cells in healthy people across ages. Alongside a J-beta primer mix, a sample-barcoded 5' primer served in a second PCR lasting roughly 7 to 11 cycles. MiXCR, applied by TCRdb to the 5' RACE reads, yields one record per CDR3 protein. The table includes roughly 1.5 million distinct CDR3 sequences, roughly 43% detected once. The sequenced material came from blood. These receptors all come from a woman aged 18-29 years in good health.

This clonotype was recorded only once. The gene calls are TRBV20-1 and TRBJ2-4; 7 bases align to TRBD1. Germline assignment: CDR1 DFQATT and CDR2 SNEGSKA (reference sequence). Unmatched junction bases numbered 12, after V lost 0 bases and J lost 13 bases. This CDR3 comprises 14 residues. Written as DNA, the CDR3 is TGCAGTGCTAGAGATGTCACAGGGGTGAGGGAGCAGTACTTC. It is translated as CSARDVTGVREQYF.

In this sample, this clonotype turned up a few times. J is TRBJ2-1 and V is TRBV4-3; 7 bases line up with TRBD2. This CDR3 has 14 residues. Per germline, CDR1 LGHNA and CDR2 YSLEER. V dropped 1 base and J dropped 6; count of bases not matched to a gene: 3. CDR3 nucleotide sequence: TGCGCCAGCAGCCAAGGTGGACTAGGCAATGAGCAGTTCTTC. Amino acids: CASSQGGLGNEQFF.

A few counts support this clonotype. The chain has TRBV6-2 or TRBV6-3 and TRBJ2-1; the match to TRBD2 covers 9 bases. The germline gives CDR1 MNHEY, CDR2 SVGEGT. The CDR3 runs 15 residues. V lost 0 bases, J lost 7 bases, and 4 bases stayed unmatched. CDR3 DNA sequence: TGTGCCAGCAGTTACTCGCCTAGCGGGATTAATGAGCAGTTCTTC. This codes for CASSYSPSGINEQFF.

The chain has TRBV27 and TRBJ2-1; 10 bases map to TRBD2. Germline CDR1 reads MNHEY; CDR2 reads SMNVEV (reference sequence). V lost 4 bases, J lost 14 bases, and 8 bases stayed unmatched. The CDR3 is 13 amino acids. CDR3 sequence: CASSSNTGTSEFF. The CDR3 nucleotides are TGTGCCAGCAGTTCCAATACCGGGACTAGCGAGTTCTTC.

This clonotype came up a few times. The CDR3 here is CASSLSGLAGNTGELFF. The DNA for the CDR3 is TGCGCCAGCAGCTTGTCGGGACTAGCGGGGAACACCGGGGAGCTGTTTTTT. V gene TRBV5-1 combines with J gene TRBJ2-2; the match to TRBD2 covers 12 bases. The J segment lost 1 base and the V segment lost 1 base, leaving 2 bases of the junction unmatched. The CDR3 covers 17 residues. The germline gives CDR1 SGHRS, CDR2 YFSETQ.

There are a few counts of this clonotype. V is TRBV6-5 and J is TRBJ2-3; 7 nucleotides match TRBD1. The V gene end was trimmed by 5 bases and the J gene end by 1 base; junction bases not matched to a gene: 6. This CDR3 is 15 amino acids long. Germline loops: CDR1 MNHEY, CDR2 SVGAGI. CDR3 in amino acids: CASSPTGTGTDTQYF. The CDR3 DNA reads as TGTGCCAGCAGTCCAACCGGGACAGGCACAGATACGCAGTATTTT.

This clonotype was counted many times. CDR3 bases: TGTGCCAGCAGTCCCAGGGTGGGGAACACTGAAGCTTTCTTT. This translates into CASSPRVGNTEAFF. This chain joins TRBV12-3 or TRBV12-4 and TRBJ1-1; D might be TRBD1 (5 bases). V gave up 5 bases and J gave up 1 base, with 11 bases separating them. The CDR3 extends over 14 amino acids.

This clonotype was seen a handful of times. The genes are TRBV6-8 and TRBJ1-1; D unclear. The CDR3 runs to 12 residues. Germline-derived CDR1 and CDR2 are MNHGY and SAAAGT. V dropped 4 bases and J dropped 6 bases, with 9 bases sitting between them. The DNA of the CDR3 is TGTGCCAGCAGTTGCCCCGGGGCTGAAGCTTTCTTT. The encoded protein is CASSCPGAEAFF.

This rearrangement joins TRBV7-8 to TRBJ2-3; D gene ambiguous. Germline V gene lookup returns CDR1 SGHVS and CDR2 FQNEAQ. CDR3 length: 15 residues. The V end was cut by 2 bases, the J end by 6 bases, with 15 bases between. In nucleotides, the CDR3 is TGTGCCAGCAGCTTAAGTATCTTACCAGCGGATACGCAGTATTTT. Translation gives CASSLSILPADTQYF.

The J gene is TRBJ1-1, the V gene TRBV28, with D hard to call. Germline V gene sequence: CDR1 MDHEN, CDR2 SYDVKM. Deletions cut 5 bases from V and 7 bases from J, with 14 bases between. The CDR3 runs to 13 residues. In DNA, the CDR3 is TGTGCCAGCAGTCCTCAGGCACGGATTGAAGCTTTCTTT. Translated: CASSPQARIEAFF.

V gene TRBV29-1 combines with J gene TRBJ2-4; 7 nucleotides agree with TRBD1. The J call is in doubt because the DNA end fits TRBJ2-7 better. This CDR3 comprises 14 residues. Germline V gene sequence: CDR1 SQVTM, CDR2 ANQGSEA. CDR3 nucleotide sequence: TGCAGCGCGGAGGACAGGAGAAACTCCTACGAGCAGTACTTC. This codes for CSAEDRRNSYEQYF.

This clonotype was detected a few times. The rearrangement links TRBV29-1 to TRBJ2-7; D is possibly TRBD2 (5 bases). The V end was cut by 0 bases, the J end by 3 bases, with 15 bases between. The CDR3 covers 15 residues. CDR1 SQVTM and CDR2 ANQGSEA come from the germline V gene. The CDR3 loop reads CSVEDSAGSIYEQYF. As DNA, the CDR3 is TGCAGCGTTGAAGATAGCGCAGGTTCGATCTACGAGCAGTACTTC.

This chain joins TRBV13 and TRBJ1-2; D call uncertain. Between the trimmed V and J ends, which lost 10 bases and 3 bases, there was a span of 12 bases. The germline V gene encodes CDR1 PRHDT and CDR2 FYEKMQ (reference sequence). The CDR3 is 12 residues long. The CDR3 bases are TGTGCCACATCAGAGGGTGACTATGGCTACACCTTC. This encodes CATSEGDYGYTF.

The chain links TRBV7-2 to TRBJ2-7; no firm D call. Trimming removed 2 bases at V and 0 bases at J, with 8 bases between. Per germline, CDR1 SGHTA and CDR2 FQGNSA. There are 14 residues in the CDR3. As DNA, the CDR3 is TGTGCCAGCAGCTTAAGTCACGACTCCTACGAGCAGTACTTC. Translated, it gives CASSLSHDSYEQYF. The full variable domain, its missing parts supplied by reference TRBV7-2 and TRBJ2-7, is GAGVSQSPSNKVTEKGKDVELRCDPISGHTALYWYRQSLGQGLEFLIYFQGNSAPDKSGLPSDRFSAERTGGSVSTLTIQRTQQEDSAVYLCASSLSHDSYEQYFGPGTRLTVT.

CDR3 nucleotide sequence: TGCGCCAGCTCAGACCCACAGGTTTATGAGCAGTACTTC. The encoded protein is CASSDPQVYEQYF. The chain joins TRBV5-1 to TRBJ2-5; TRBD1 might be the D (5 bases). The CDR3 runs to 13 residues. Germline V gene data show CDR1 as SGHRS and CDR2 as YFSETQ. V was clipped by 7 bases and J by 11 bases, with 21 bases between them.

CDR3 nucleotide sequence: TGTGCCAGCAGACCCTTGGGTGCGTCTGAAGCTTTCTTT. Amino acids: CASRPLGASEAFF. The chain recombines TRBV27 with TRBJ1-1; D unresolved. Per germline, CDR1 MNHEY and CDR2 SMNVEV (reference sequence). CDR3 length: 13 residues. Trimming took 6 bases from V and 6 from J, leaving 14 bases between them.

V and J are TRBV4-2 and TRBJ2-1; 7 nucleotides align to TRBD2. The J call may be in error: the DNA end matches TRBJ2-7 better. This CDR3 has 14 residues. Per the germline V gene, CDR1 is LGHNA and CDR2 is YNFKEQ. The CDR3 DNA reads as TGTGCCAGCAGCCAAGGGGGCGGGAGCGATGAGCAGTACTTC. It yields the protein CASSQGGGSDEQYF.

The chain has TRBV6-5 and TRBJ1-1; D remains ambiguous. The V gene's germline CDR1 is MNHEY and CDR2 SVGAGI. The CDR3 totals 14 residues. Deletions cut 5 bases from V and 0 bases from J, with 10 bases between. The DNA for the CDR3 is TGTGCCAGCAGTCGAGGGTACGTGAACACTGAAGCTTTCTTT. Its translation is CASSRGYVNTEAFF.

The chain links TRBV20-1 to TRBJ2-5, with TRBD2 matching over 7 bases. Germline trimming cut 4 bases from V and 11 bases from J; bases unmatched to any gene: 13. The germline gives CDR1 DFQATT, CDR2 SNEGSKA (reference sequence). The CDR3 has 13 amino acids. In nucleotides, the CDR3 is TGCAGTGCTACTGGGGGAGGGAGGAATGAGCAGTACTTC. Translating gives CSATGGGRNEQYF.

The chain carries TRBV27 and TRBJ1-2; D is perhaps TRBD1 (5 bases). The germline V gene has CDR1 MNHEY and CDR2 SMNVEV (reference sequence). V lost 3 bases to trimming and J lost 6 bases, with 11 bases between them. The CDR3 length is 13 residues. The CDR3 sequence: CASSFHGADGYTF. Here the CDR3 DNA reads TGTGCCAGCAGTTTCCACGGGGCGGATGGCTACACCTTC.

This chain connects TRBV4-1 to TRBJ2-6; the D is unclear. This CDR3 contains 15 residues. The V gene's germline CDR1 is MGHRA and CDR2 YSYEKL. Deletions cut 1 base from V and 0 bases from J, with 4 bases between. Here the CDR3 DNA reads TGCGCCAGCAGCCAAGGGTTCTCTGGGGCCAACGTCCTGACTTTC. Encoded protein: CASSQGFSGANVLTF.

This clonotype was counted between two and nine times. The J gene is TRBJ1-2, the V gene TRBV7-9, with 9 bases fitting TRBD1. The CDR3 runs 14 residues. Losses at the gene ends were 5 bases for V and 10 bases for J; bases not matched to a gene: 11. The germline V gene has CDR1 SEHNR and CDR2 FQNEAQ (reference sequence). As DNA, the CDR3 is TGTGCCAGCAGCGCAGATTGGACAGGGGATGACTACACCTTC. This sequence encodes CASSADWTGDDYTF.

This clonotype was detected only a few times. The rearrangement joins TRBV13 to TRBJ2-5; TRBD1 aligns across 9 bases. Germline V lookup: CDR1 PRHDT, CDR2 FYEKMQ (reference sequence). This CDR3 is 16 amino acids long. The junction had 18 bases not matched to a gene; V was cut back by 5 bases and J by 11 bases. CDR3 sequence: CASSTRQGGPSGEQYF. The CDR3, as DNA: TGTGCCAGCAGCACCAGACAGGGGGGCCCCTCTGGTGAGCAGTACTTC.

This sequence joins TRBV7-2 and TRBJ1-1, with 7 nucleotides matching TRBD1. The CDR3 contains 14 residues. After removal of 6 bases from V and 1 base from J, the junction contained 5 bases not matched to a gene. Germline CDR1 and CDR2: SGHTA and FQGNSA. CDR3 coding DNA: TGTGCCAGCAGGAAGGACAGGAGGAACACTGAAGCTTTCTTT. Encoded protein: CASRKDRRNTEAFF.

A note on this clonotype: A read error is possible here, since a much larger clone lies one base away. This chain uses TRBV7-9 with TRBJ1-5; 9 bases are shared with TRBD1. Germline assignment: CDR1 SEHNR and CDR2 FQNEAQ (reference sequence). The CDR3 sequence is 14 residues long. Trimming took 5 bases from V and 6 from J; bases not matched to a gene: 5. The CDR3 coding sequence is TGTGCCAGCAGCGCGACAGGGGGTGCTCAGCCCCAGCATTTT. This translates into CASSATGGAQPQHF.

The gene calls are TRBV29-1 and TRBJ2-1, with 10 bases aligning to TRBD2. CDR1 and CDR2 from the germline V gene are SQVTM and ANQGSEA. Trimming at V came to 0 bases and at J to 8 bases, leaving 10 bases not matched to a gene. The CDR3 is 16 amino acids. This chain's CDR3 is CSVEDVSGGALDEQFF. CDR3 coding DNA: TGCAGCGTTGAAGATGTAAGCGGGGGGGCTCTTGATGAGCAGTTCTTC.

The chain has TRBV6-1 and TRBJ1-5; TRBD1 agrees at 7 bases. V shed 7 bases and J 4 bases; nucleotides not matched to a gene: 4. Germline CDR1 is MNHNS and CDR2 is SASEGT. The CDR3 length is 13 residues. The CDR3 reads CASIRDRNQPQHF. In nucleotides, the CDR3 is TGTGCCAGCATTAGGGACAGAAATCAGCCCCAGCATTTT.